The source of this TCR beta chain is a study of beta chain features in type 1 diabetes. Points from the study as a whole: The influence of HLA type on TCRB rearrangement stayed undetermined.

This clone was seen more than once but under ten times. Its antigen remains unknown. Sampling consisted of one heparinised blood draw per donor, averaging around 120 mL. Sequenced material consisted of expressed TCRB transcripts (all of the isolated RNA was reverse transcribed). The repertoire was sequenced with immunoSEQ multiplex PCR; TCRdb's copy has only in-frame clones and lacks some. The sample yields about 140,000 clones, about 7.1% seen once. Trimming pared 5 bases from V and 0 bases from J, leaving 7 bases between. The germline gives CDR1 SGHTA, CDR2 FQGTGA. This CDR3 is 13 amino acids long. Sequenced input: central memory CD4+ T cells from blood. The clonotype was recovered from a woman in her 30s in good health. The chain recombines TRBV7-3 with TRBJ1-1; the D is unclear. CDR3 nucleotides: TGTGCCAGCAGCCCTTACATGAACACTGAAGCTTTCTTT. It is translated as CASSPYMNTEAFF.